The 30 T cell receptor beta chains below come from one sample, sequenced in a study of blood T cell repertoires in COVID-19. Clones were sequenced by immunoSEQ multiplex PCR, and TCRdb holds only the in-frame ones, with some missing. Among about 61,000 clones listed, over 75% were seen once. The sequenced material came from peripheral blood. Receptors originate from a man at least 80 years old with active or convalescent COVID-19.

Here the CDR3 reads CASSQVPTGTVNGYTF. In nucleotides, the CDR3 is TGTGCCAGCAGCCAAGTACCGACCGGGACAGTAAATGGCTACACCTTC. This chain connects TRBV3-1 (or the pseudogene TRBV3-2) to TRBJ1-2, with TRBD1 identical over 7 bases. The germline V gene has CDR1 LGHDT and CDR2 YNNKEL (reference sequence). V lost 1 base to trimming and J lost 6 bases; unmatched junction nucleotides: 11. This CDR3 contains 16 residues.

This sequence joins TRBV3-1 (or the pseudogene TRBV3-2) and TRBJ1-4; 7 nucleotides line up with TRBD1. Germline CDR1 and CDR2: LGHDT and YNNKEL (reference sequence). This CDR3 has 16 amino acids. The V and J ends lost 1 base and 9 bases, in that order; junction bases with no gene match: 11. The CDR3 DNA sequence: TGTGCCAGCAGCCAAGGGATGGGACAGCCAATGAAAAAACTGTTTTTT. Its translation: CASSQGMGQPMKKLFF.

The chain joins TRBV19 to TRBJ2-1, with a possible D match to TRBD2 (6 bases). The germline CDR1 and CDR2 sequences are LNHDA and SQIVND (reference sequence). The CDR3 has 14 amino acids. V lost 2 bases and J lost 4, with 9 bases in between. The CDR3 region is CASSISGVYNEQFF. CDR3 nucleotides: TGTGCCAGTAGTATATCGGGAGTTTACAATGAGCAGTTCTTC.

The table lists this clone with a few counts. The chain recombines TRBV7-2 with TRBJ2-7; the match to TRBD1 covers 8 bases. The germline V gene encodes CDR1 SGHTA and CDR2 FQGNSA. The CDR3 has 15 residues. Trimming removed 1 base from V and 3 bases from J; junction bases left unmatched: 5. The chain's CDR3 is CASSLGGRGLYEQYF. Written as DNA, the CDR3 is TGTGCCAGCAGCTTAGGAGGCAGGGGGCTCTACGAGCAGTACTTC.

This clone has a single count. The V and J genes are TRBV4-2 and TRBJ2-1, with 13 bases lining up with TRBD2. The CDR3 has 18 residues. V shed 2 bases, J shed 3 bases, and the junction held 7 bases outside the gene matches. CDR1 is LGHNA, CDR2 YNFKEQ, per germline. CDR3 DNA: TGTGCCAGCAGCCAATCTACTAGCGGGGGGGCAGTCTACAATGAGCAGTTCTTC. Translating gives CASSQSTSGGAVYNEQFF.

This clone was observed a single time. V is TRBV5-1 and J is TRBJ2-1, with 10 bases identical to TRBD2. The CDR3 has 16 amino acids. V lost 4 bases to trimming and J lost 4 bases; unmatched junction nucleotides: 8. CDR1 and CDR2 (germline): SGHRS, YFSETQ. CDR3 protein: CASSPGAGGGYNEQFF. DNA for the CDR3: TGCGCCAGCAGCCCAGGAGCGGGAGGGGGATACAATGAGCAGTTCTTC.

V usage is TRBV7-2 and J usage is TRBJ2-5, with D maybe TRBD2 (6 bases). The CDR3 is made up of 15 amino acids. The V and J ends lost 5 bases and 1 base respectively, with 14 bases between them. From germline, CDR1 is SGHTA and CDR2 FQGNSA. Written as DNA, the CDR3 is TGTGCCAGCAGCCGTGGACCGGGACTCCAAGAGACCCAGTACTTC. This encodes CASSRGPGLQETQYF.

The CDR3 reads CASSPSEGNTIYF. The DNA of the CDR3 is TGTGCCAGCAGCCCGTCAGAAGGAAACACCATATATTTT. The gene calls are TRBV3-1 (or the pseudogene TRBV3-2) and TRBJ1-3; D remains unclear. Between the trimmed V and J ends, which lost 4 bases and 4 bases, there was a span of 8 bases. This CDR3 has 13 residues. Germline CDR1 is LGHDT and CDR2 is YNNKEL (reference sequence).

This chain uses TRBV18 with TRBJ1-2; 12 bases are a match to TRBD1. The CDR3 runs to 15 residues. Germline lookup yields CDR1 KGHSH and CDR2 LQKENI. After removal of 3 bases from V and 4 bases from J, the junction contained 3 bases not matched to a gene. CDR3 nucleotides: TGTGCCAGCTCACCGGGACAGGGGGCTACCTATGGCTACACCTTC. Amino acids: CASSPGQGATYGYTF. The complete variable domain, with remaining parts taken from reference TRBV18 and TRBJ1-2, reads NAGVMQNPRHLVRRRGQEARLRCSPMKGHSHVYWYRQLPEEGLKFMVYLQKENIIDESGMPKERFSAEFPKEGPSILRIQQVVRGDSAAYFCASSPGQGATYGYTFGSGTRLTVV.

The genes are TRBV7-2 and TRBJ1-1; D gene ambiguous. The V end was cut by 9 bases, the J end by 1 base, with 15 bases between. This CDR3 region has 14 residues. The germline V gene encodes CDR1 SGHTA and CDR2 FQGNSA. The CDR3 bases are TGTGCCAGTTCTTCTCGACGGAGGAACACTGAAGCTTTCTTT. Its protein is CASSSRRRNTEAFF.

The chain couples TRBV28 to TRBJ2-5; 7 nucleotides line up with TRBD1. Germline V gene lookup returns CDR1 MDHEN and CDR2 SYDVKM. The CDR3 runs 14 residues. Losses at the gene ends were 5 bases for V and 1 base for J; bases not matched to a gene: 4. DNA for the CDR3: TGTGCCAGCAGTCAACGGGACAGCCAAGAGACCCAGTACTTC. Translating it yields CASSQRDSQETQYF. The complete variable domain, with remaining parts taken from reference TRBV28 and TRBJ2-5, reads DVKVTQSSRYLVKRTGEKVFLECVQDMDHENMFWYRQDPGLGLRLIYFSYDVKMKEKGDIPEGYSVSREKKERFSLILESASTNQTSMYLCASSQRDSQETQYFGPGTRLLVL.

This clone occurred a few times. J is TRBJ2-7 and V is TRBV7-3, with D tentatively TRBD2 (5 bases). This CDR3 is built from 13 residues. The V gene lost 4 bases and the J gene lost 6 bases, with 13 bases spanning the gap. CDR1 and CDR2 from the germline V gene are SGHTA and FQGTGA. The CDR3 reads CASSSMAAGEQYF. The CDR3 DNA is TGTGCCAGCAGCTCGATGGCGGCGGGCGAGCAGTACTTC.

This clone was counted between two and nine times. This chain joins TRBV4-1 and TRBJ2-5, with 7 bases lining up with TRBD2. CDR1 is MGHRA, CDR2 YSYEKL, per germline. The CDR3 is 20 amino acids. Germline trimming cut 3 bases from V and 2 bases from J; bases unmatched to any gene: 21. In DNA form, the CDR3 reads TGCGCCAGCAGCCAGCCTCGGACTTCGGGGGATCGGGGGGATCAAGAGACCCAGTACTTC. Its translation is CASSQPRTSGDRGDQETQYF.

The chain is built from TRBV18 and TRBJ2-3, with D possibly matching TRBD2 (6 bases). V lost 6 bases and J 4 bases, leaving 17 bases between the germline ends. CDR1 is KGHSH, CDR2 LQKENI, per germline. The CDR3 covers 15 residues. The CDR3, as DNA: TGTGCCAGCTCCGCCCTGGGCGGGACCGCAGATACGCAGTATTTT. Translating it yields CASSALGGTADTQYF.

The chain employs TRBV29-1 and TRBJ2-4, with TRBD1 identical over 9 bases. V was clipped by 4 bases and J by 6 bases; unmatched bases: 4. Germline V gives CDR1 SQVTM, CDR2 ANQGSEA. This CDR3 has 13 amino acids. CDR3 nucleotides: TGCAGCGTTGCCCCGGGACAGGGAAACATTCAGTACTTC. It is translated as CSVAPGQGNIQYF.

The chain links TRBV7-2 to TRBJ1-5; unclear D gene. V was shortened by 6 bases and J by 9 bases, with 12 bases between the two germline ends. The CDR3 is 12 residues long. The V gene's germline CDR1 is SGHTA and CDR2 FQGNSA. The CDR3 DNA is TGTGCCAGCAGTTCCCAAACCAGGCCCCAGCATTTT. Amino acid sequence: CASSSQTRPQHF.

V usage is TRBV6-5 and J usage is TRBJ1-4; TRBD1 matches at 8 bases. The CDR3 contains 15 residues. The ends lost 4 bases at V and 8 bases at J; junction bases unmatched: 9. Germline V gene sequence: CDR1 MNHEY, CDR2 SVGAGI. This CDR3 is CASSSNRGGEEKLFF. As DNA, the CDR3 is TGTGCCAGCAGTTCGAACAGGGGGGGAGAGGAAAAACTGTTTTTT.

Here the CDR3 DNA reads TGTGCCAGCAGCTTGGCGGGGTGGGCAGCTAAAGAGACCCAGTACTTC. Its protein product is CASSLAGWAAKETQYF. J is TRBJ2-5 and V is TRBV5-4, with D perhaps TRBD2 (5 bases). Trimming removed 0 bases from V and 3 bases from J, with 15 bases in between. The CDR3 is 16 residues long. Germline assignment: CDR1 SGHNT and CDR2 YYREEE (reference sequence). The full variable domain, completed using reference TRBV5-4 and TRBJ2-5, is ETGVTQSPTHLIKTRGQQVTLRCSSQSGHNTVSWYQQALGQGPQFIFQYYREEENGRGNFPPRFSGLQFPNYSSELNVNALELDDSALYLCASSLAGWAAKETQYFGPGTRLLVL.

CDR3 sequence: CASSYWETTGSTDTQYF. The CDR3 region has the DNA TGTGCCAGCAGTTACTGGGAGACGACGGGTAGCACAGATACGCAGTATTTT. The gene calls are TRBV6-2 or TRBV6-3 and TRBJ2-3, with D perhaps matching TRBD2 (5 bases). CDR3 size: 17 residues. CDR1 and CDR2 (germline): MNHEY, SVGEGT. V was clipped by 1 base and J by 0 bases, with 14 bases between them.

This clone was observed at least ten times. The chain couples TRBV30 to TRBJ1-2; 9 bases are shared with TRBD1. The CDR3 runs 15 residues. Unmatched junction bases numbered 5, after V lost 0 bases and J lost 3 bases. Germline CDR1 reads GTSNPN; CDR2 reads SVGIG (reference sequence). This chain's CDR3 is CAWSVQGAKYYGYTF. The CDR3 coding sequence is TGTGCCTGGAGTGTACAGGGGGCGAAATACTATGGCTACACCTTC.

V is TRBV24-1 and J is TRBJ2-5; TRBD1 matches 10 bases. The V gene end was trimmed by 2 bases and the J gene end by 5 bases; junction bases not matched to a gene: 4. The length of the CDR3 is 15 residues. Germline V gives CDR1 KGHDR, CDR2 SFDVKD. The CDR3 DNA reads TGTGCCACCAGTGATTCCGGGACAGGGGACGAGACCCAGTACTTC. Its translation: CATSDSGTGDETQYF.

The chain has TRBV19 and TRBJ2-3; 10 positions agree with TRBD2. This CDR3 has 16 residues. The V gene end was trimmed by 3 bases and the J gene end by 2 bases; junction bases not matched to a gene: 5. Germline values: CDR1 LNHDA, CDR2 SQIVND (reference sequence). The CDR3 spells CASSILSGGATDTQYF. CDR3 bases: TGTGCCAGTAGTATCCTAAGCGGGGGGGCCACAGATACGCAGTATTTT.

The genes are TRBV2 and TRBJ1-6, with 10 bases lining up with TRBD1. Looked up from germline, CDR1 is SNHLY and CDR2 is FYNNEI. Losses at the gene ends were 2 bases for V and 8 bases for J; bases not matched to a gene: 3. The CDR3 totals 15 residues. Here the CDR3 reads CASSELGTGDSPLHF. In DNA, the CDR3 is TGTGCCAGCAGTGAATTAGGGACAGGGGATTCACCCCTCCACTTT. Full variable domain (remainder filled in from reference TRBV2 and TRBJ1-6): EPEVTQTPSHQVTQMGQEVILRCVPISNHLYFYWYRQILGQKVEFLVSFYNNEISEKSEIFDDQFSVERPDGSNFTLKIRSTKLEDSAMYFCASSELGTGDSPLHFGNGTRLTVT.

The rearrangement uses TRBV7-2 and TRBJ2-1; D ambiguous. The CDR3 extends over 15 amino acids. V was cut by 3 bases and J by 6 bases, with 15 bases left in between. Germline CDR1 SGHTA, CDR2 FQGNSA. CDR3 in DNA: TGTGCCAGCAGCTTCTCAGGTAATTTTCCCAATGAGCAGTTCTTC. Its protein product is CASSFSGNFPNEQFF.

The chain has TRBV5-4 and TRBJ1-6; TRBD1 is a possible D gene (5 bases). V shed 1 base and J shed 6 bases, with 11 bases lying between them. CDR3 length equals 15 residues. CDR1 is SGHNT and CDR2 is YYREEE in the germline V gene (reference sequence). CDR3 sequence: CASSLPGLGNSPLHF. The CDR3 nucleotides read TGTGCCAGCAGCTTGCCGGGACTTGGTAATTCACCCCTCCACTTT.

The V gene is TRBV7-2, the J gene TRBJ2-7, with 14 bases matching TRBD2. Germline CDR1 and CDR2: SGHTA and FQGNSA. Trimming took 5 bases from V and 9 from J; bases not matched to a gene: 3. The CDR3 contains 13 residues. The CDR3 sequence is CASSETSGGVQYF. The CDR3 DNA reads as TGTGCCAGCAGCGAGACTAGCGGGGGGGTGCAGTACTTC. Full variable domain (missing parts from reference TRBV7-2 and TRBJ2-7): GAGVSQSPSNKVTEKGKDVELRCDPISGHTALYWYRQSLGQGLEFLIYFQGNSAPDKSGLPSDRFSAERTGGSVSTLTIQRTQQEDSAVYLCASSETSGGVQYFGPGTRLTVT.

The chain links TRBV2 to TRBJ1-1; D is unresolved. V lost 1 base and J lost 2, with 11 bases in between. The CDR3 spans 15 residues. Germline CDR1 SNHLY, CDR2 FYNNEI. The CDR3 DNA follows: TGTGCCAGCAGTGAAGGGGTGGAGTTCAACACTGAAGCTTTCTTT. It translates to CASSEGVEFNTEAFF.

This chain uses TRBV4-2 with TRBJ1-6, with D possibly TRBD1 on 6 matching bases. Deletions cut 6 bases from V and 6 bases from J, with 15 bases between. Looked up from germline, CDR1 is LGHNA and CDR2 is YNFKEQ. The CDR3 is 15 amino acids. The CDR3 loop is CASRRVGQRNSPLHF. The CDR3 DNA reads as TGTGCCAGCAGACGGGTGGGACAACGTAATTCACCCCTCCACTTT.

V is TRBV14 and J is TRBJ2-2; D might be TRBD1 (5 bases). This CDR3 is built from 14 residues. Trimming left V 1 base short and J 5 bases short, with 8 bases between. Germline V CDR1 and CDR2: SGHDN, FVKESK. CDR3 loop: CASSQAGLTGELFF. CDR3 DNA sequence: TGTGCCAGCAGCCAAGCAGGGTTAACCGGGGAGCTGTTTTTT. Full variable domain (missing parts from reference TRBV14 and TRBJ2-2): EAGVTQFPSHSVIEKGQTVTLRCDPISGHDNLYWYRRVMGKEIKFLLHFVKESKQDESGMPNNRFLAERTGGTYSTLKVQPAELEDSGVYFCASSQAGLTGELFFGEGSRLTVL.

The V call is TRBV25-1, the J call TRBJ2-7; 8 bases fit TRBD1. The CDR3 is made up of 16 amino acids. Germline V CDR1 and CDR2: MGHDK, SYGVNS. Losses at the gene ends were 3 bases for V and 2 bases for J; bases not matched to a gene: 9. CDR3 DNA: TGTGCCAGCAGTGAGGGCTCAGGACAGGGCACCTACGAGCAGTACTTC. It is translated as CASSEGSGQGTYEQYF.